The TCR beta chain under discussion was sequenced for a study of cytomegalovirus exposure and HLA in healthy donors (dated by TCRdb to 2016 to 2017). Background for the entire study: According to an earlier analysis of around 600 of the donors, about 170 million T cells yielded over 100 million unique TCR beta sequences and about 300 Gb of sequence data. All discovery cohort repertoires had been generated on a single sequencing platform. An early release covering over 500 HLA-typed donors comprised roughly 300 gigabases of sequencing data and 65 million to 100 million unique TCR sequences. The study was designed to test whether signatures of past pathogen exposure could be identified by cataloging public T cell receptors. To decide whether each TCR beta V gene segment behaved as functional or pseudogenic, an earlier analysis of approximately 620 of the donors relied on high-throughput TCR beta sequencing. High-throughput TCR immunosequencing, statistical association of individual TCRs with disease status, and machine learning were combined to predict cytomegalovirus infection status. On average, roughly 250,000 unique TCR beta nucleotide sequences were sequenced per donor among some 420 genotyped donors of the cohort, with 15% to 20% of those sequences being non-productive. Genome-wide SNP genotypes for about 55% of the roughly 670 donors were used in a later genetic analysis, which treated that subset as a discovery cohort. Typing coverage varied by locus: about 629-640 donors for A, B, C, DRB1 and DQB1; 522 for DQA1; about 600 for DPA1; roughly 450 for DPB1. The T cell repertoires of around 670 subjects were profiled by immunosequencing and related to cytomegalovirus serostatus. A separate validation cohort of 100 to 150 different subjects was used in addition to the approximately 670-subject first cohort. Donor age, sex, ethnicity and CMV serostatus were compiled together with the repertoire data. HLA typing covered class I and class II loci at four-digit resolution. Rather than drawing on any new phenotypic data, the later analysis identified candidate immune exposures from TCR beta sequences and the way those sequences occurred across donors. In a later analysis, previously published TCR beta repertoires from about 640 donors were re-analyzed and high-resolution HLA genotyping was added so that TCR occurrence patterns could be studied. Roughly five DR-DQ haplotypes were treated as single units for association and clustering because of strong linkage in the cohort. The genetic ancestry cluster associated with self-reported Caucasian donors included about 84% of the 300 to 450 genotyped donors.

Study-wide findings and limitations: In the study, around 150 TCR beta chains were listed as associated with cytomegalovirus. The presence/absence analyses assumed that sequencing depth was roughly uniform across donors, and that assumption may not be true. A cluster of highly shared sequence variants was judged likely to be a technical artifact of the sequencing pipeline. When HLA alleles, especially DR and DQ, strongly co-occurred, TCR associations were difficult to assign to individual alleles. Three of the identified cytomegalovirus-associated TCR beta chains were confirmed in vitro to be specific for cytomegalovirus antigens. This cohort had only TCR beta chains sequenced, and the lack of alpha or paired-chain data limited which features could be detected. It was suggested by the authors that the approach could potentially be generalized to other disease states and immunological phenotypes. In a later analysis, HLA-associated TCR beta chains showed more clonal expansion and lower generation probabilities than non-associated chains that were equally common. According to a later analysis, TCR association rates differed among HLA loci, with DRB1 alleles showing the most associated TCRs and HLA-C alleles showing the fewest. The 87-base-pair reads could not distinguish some IMGT-functional V segments, including TRBV6-2 and TRBV6-3, so those segments were excluded. V-gene and J-gene trimming of TCR beta chains was associated with a missense DCLRE1C variant in a later genetic analysis, and the association was replicated in an independent cohort. Correlated functional status among segregating V segments might be attributable to linkage disequilibrium, but an unknown experimental factor could not be ruled out. A further reported finding was that TCR beta sequences accurately predicted the HLA-A and HLA-B alleles for most subjects in the first cohort. Specific HLA alleles were associated with 15,000 to 20,000 TCR beta sequences at a false discovery rate of 0.05 in a later analysis. According to a later analysis, parvovirus B19, influenza, CMV and Epstein-Barr virus appeared linked to several top co-occurrence clusters. Most CMV-associated TCR beta chains appeared to be HLA-restricted in a later analysis, and the HLA associations seemed to be driven largely by CMV exposure. The only immune exposure information available for the cohort was CMV serostatus. Across donors, most TCR sequences were observed very rarely, whereas some public TCRs were present in many individuals. In an earlier analysis of some 500 of the donors, most TCR beta V segments appeared in productive rearrangements about 87% or about 30% of the time, broadly matching IMGT annotations. In a later genetic analysis, fewer N-insertions in productive TCRs were reported among donors in an Asian-associated ancestry cluster than the approximately 710-donor mean. Around 16 rarely observed V segments, including chromosome 9 orphons, were excluded from the earlier analysis of some 590 of the donors because counts were too low. Cytomegalovirus status was reported to be diagnosed by the classifier with high specificity and sensitivity in both the original and validation cohorts. Because HLA typing was missing for some donors at each locus, association tests included only the typed subset.

Including the terminal cysteine and phenylalanine, the CDR3 comprises 14 residues. Just the 42-base CDR3 DNA is kept, in frame starting at base 1. Sequences SGHVS (CDR1) and FQNEAQ (CDR2) are obtained from the germline V gene. Deletion took 7 bases off V and 6 bases off J, with a span of 16 bases between the germline ends. Points on this clone: The specificity of this receptor is unknown. Base quality data are lacking; no much larger clone is found one base away.

Library generation was performed with the immunoSEQ multiplex PCR assay. A mixture of 60 forward primers for TCR Vbeta segments and 13 reverse primers for TCR Jbeta segments was used in the multiplex PCR. Amplification of the CDR3 region of rearranged TCR beta genes was performed with a multiplex PCR assay on genomic DNA. The amplified TCR beta libraries were sequenced on the Illumina HiSeq System as 87-base-pair reads. Per the authors' processing: A later analysis counted tens of millions of unique TCR beta chains across the approximately 700 repertoires, and roughly 10 million of these chains were shared by at least two donors. Raw reads were error-corrected and collapsed into unique sequences by a nearest-neighbor algorithm in which closely related sequences were merged to remove PCR and sequencing errors. CDR3 sequences were aligned to IMGT reference sequences to assign V, D and J gene segments. Each retained sequence needed at least a six-nucleotide match to both a V gene segment and a J gene segment. A rearrangement was called productive if the CDR3 had no stop codons and remained in frame with V and J, and every other rearrangement was called non-productive. CDR3 was defined according to IMGT convention as the region running from the second conserved V-encoded cysteine to the conserved J-encoded phenylalanine. In an earlier analysis of around 600 of the donors, sequences lacking an unambiguous match to a single V gene segment were excluded. In an earlier analysis of 587 of the donors, V segments were called functional above 56.7% productive rearrangements and were called segregating when the between-donor standard deviation exceeded 5%. A statistical classification framework was built to diagnose cytomegalovirus status from the catalog of TCR beta chain sequences. V and J gene assignment, in a later analysis, came from comparing TCR nucleotide sequences with IMGT/GENE-DB human TR gene sequences. In a later analysis, CDR3 sequences and most-parsimonious VDJ recombination scenarios were assigned using the TCRdist pipeline. In a later analysis, every TCR beta chain was defined by the combination of its CDR3 amino acid sequence and its V-gene family, and reads without a unique V-gene family were dropped. A later analysis removed 592 highly shared, low-generation-probability nucleotide sequences to deal with suspected cross-contamination and a sequencing artifact. A later analysis calculated a clonal expansion index for each public chain from normalized within-repertoire ranks of inferred template counts. In a later analysis, generation probabilities were computed with a VDJ recombination model fitted to out-of-frame rearrangements, and the resulting probabilities were checked against IGoR. A later analysis scored TCR-TCR, TCR-HLA and TCR-CMV co-occurrence with hypergeometric tests, applying a repertoire-size bias correction to TCR pairs. A later analysis estimated false discovery rates by permuting HLA or CMV assignments 20 times. In a later analysis, co-occurring TCRs were grouped using DBSCAN, and TCRdist sequence similarity was added for clustering within HLA-allele-positive subsets. Repertoires with fewer than 30,000 or more than 120,000 public chains were left out of co-occurrence clustering, as were five repertoires with anomalous nucleotide sharing. The table comes from immuneACCESS by way of TCRdb, which keeps in-frame sequences with V and J called. Part of the clones is missing from these tables; in studies checked, under half for an unresolved V gene and the rest for unknown reasons. V, J and clone size derive from that table, while D and trimming were established from the DNA sequence. Here the sample has about 90,000 clones; approximately 60% occur a single time. Around a fifth of the sample is held by the ten biggest clonotypes.

The cohort consisted of hundreds of healthy bone marrow donors. At the time of sampling, every cohort member was nominally healthy, though immune exposures that went unrecorded were likely present. The donor tested CMV seropositive, placing the donor among the 250 to 350 seropositive members of the cohort. A peripheral blood sample was provided by each donor, and peripheral blood mononuclear cells were used for TCR beta sequencing. Genomic DNA extraction from the blood cell samples was performed with the Qiagen DNeasy Blood Extraction Kit. The sequenced sample consisted of PBMCs. The sequence derives from a woman in her forties or fifties in good health and CMV-seropositive. The chain is made from TRBV7-8 and TRBJ2-1; the D segment could be TRBD1, given 6 matching bases. The sequenced DNA is TGTGCCAGCACCCGCGGAGTAGGGGGCAATGAGCAGTTCTTC. Protein translation: CASTRGVGGNEQFF. Here the CDR3 is joined to the reference TRBV7-8 and TRBJ2-1 genes, and the full variable domain is: GAGVSQSPRYKVAKRGQDVALRCDPISGHVSLFWYQQALGQGPEFLTYFQNEAQLDKSGLPSDRFFAERPEGSVSTLKIQRTQQEDSAVYLCASTRGVGGNEQFFGPGTRLTVL.